Each of the 26 T cell receptor beta chains below was sequenced from the same sample in a study of preoperative IRX-2 immunotherapy in early breast cancer (dated by TCRdb to the late 2010s). The library was built by means of the immunoSEQ multiplex PCR assay. TCRdb took this table from immuneACCESS and kept in-frame rearrangements with V and J called. Such tables lack part of the clones; where checked against another copy, unresolved V genes explain under half of the gap, and the rest is unexplained. For this sample the table gives fewer than 25,000 clones, of which around nine tenths were detected only once. The ten top clones hold 25% to 35% of the sample. The treatment or condition label corresponds to: preoperative locoregional IRX-2 cytokine immunotherapy. The sample here was tumor tissue, taken after IRX-2 immunotherapy. These receptors all come from a human donor with breast cancer.

V is TRBV6-1 and J is TRBJ2-3; 8 nucleotides align to TRBD1. V trimming: 3 bases; J trimming: 3 bases; junction bases outside the gene matches: 2. Germline CDR1 and CDR2: MNHNS and SASEGT. The CDR3 is made up of 14 amino acids. CDR3 nucleotides: TGTGCCAGCAGTGATCAGGGGGCGACAGATACGCAGTATTTT. Its translation is CASSDQGATDTQYF.

The rearrangement links TRBV5-4 to TRBJ1-1, with TRBD1 as a possible D gene (5 bases). CDR1 SGHNT and CDR2 YYREEE come from the germline V gene (reference sequence). V dropped 4 bases and J dropped 0 bases, with 19 bases sitting between them. The CDR3 has 17 residues. CDR3: CASSPRRGPGMNTEAFF. Here the CDR3 DNA reads TGTGCCAGCAGCCCCCGTCGGGGCCCGGGTATGAACACTGAAGCTTTCTTT.

The V and J genes are TRBV15 and TRBJ2-1; D may be TRBD2 (7 bases). Deletions cut 5 bases from V and 6 bases from J, with 11 bases between. The CDR3 sequence is 13 residues long. Per the germline V gene, CDR1 is LNHNV and CDR2 is YYDKDF (reference sequence). CDR3 loop: CATSPRGANEQFF. CDR3 coding DNA: TGTGCCACCAGCCCCCGGGGGGCCAATGAGCAGTTCTTC. Full variable domain (rest looked up from reference TRBV15 and TRBJ2-1): DAMVIQNPRYQVTQFGKPVTLSCSQTLNHNVMYWYQQKSSQAPKLLFHYYDKDFNNEADTPDNFQSRRPNTSFCFLDIRSPGLGDTAMYLCATSPRGANEQFFGPGTRLTVL.

This chain connects TRBV29-1 to TRBJ2-5; 8 positions agree with TRBD1. Germline CDR1 SQVTM, CDR2 ANQGSEA. This CDR3 spans 14 amino acids. The V gene end was trimmed by 2 bases and the J gene end by 6 bases; junction bases not matched to a gene: 8. CDR3 region: CSVETLRGRKTQYF. The CDR3 DNA follows: TGCAGCGTTGAAACCCTCAGGGGGCGAAAGACCCAGTACTTC.

This clone has only a few counts. The rearrangement joins TRBV4-1 to TRBJ2-1; D might be TRBD2 (6 bases). This CDR3 comprises 15 residues. The V end was cut by 2 bases, the J end by 4 bases, with 12 bases between. Germline values: CDR1 MGHRA, CDR2 YSYEKL. The CDR3 region is CASSQTRGPYNEQFF. CDR3 sequence (DNA): TGCGCCAGCAGCCAAACGCGGGGACCTTACAATGAGCAGTTCTTC.

V gene TRBV5-6 combines with J gene TRBJ2-7; D is uncertain. CDR1 and CDR2 (germline): SGHDT, YYEEEE. V gave up 1 base and J gave up 1 base, with 6 bases separating them. CDR3 size: 13 residues. The CDR3 DNA sequence: TGTGCCAGCAGCTTGATGAGTTCCTACGAGCAGTACGTC. This gives the protein CASSLMSSYEQYV.

The J gene is TRBJ1-2, the V gene TRBV4-1; D possibly corresponds to TRBD1 (5 bases). Trimming left V 4 bases short and J 2 bases short, with 14 bases between. The CDR3 sequence is 15 residues long. CDR1 and CDR2 (germline): MGHRA, YSYEKL. CDR3 amino acids: CASSPQVSVNYGYTF. The CDR3 DNA is TGCGCCAGCAGCCCACAGGTTTCAGTGAACTATGGCTACACCTTC.

J is TRBJ1-5 and V is TRBV19; 9 bases map to TRBD1. The germline V gene has CDR1 LNHDA and CDR2 SQIVND (reference sequence). The CDR3 has 18 amino acids. V lost 10 bases to trimming and J lost 0 bases; unmatched junction nucleotides: 16. The CDR3 reads CATTPGTGPPYSNQPQHF. The CDR3 DNA reads TGTGCCACTACCCCTGGGACAGGGCCTCCTTATAGCAATCAGCCCCAGCATTTT.

V and J are TRBV10-3 and TRBJ2-3; the D gene is possibly TRBD1 (6 bases). V dropped 0 bases and J dropped 4 bases, with 14 bases sitting between them. This CDR3 has 16 amino acids. In germline, CDR1 is ENHRY, CDR2 SYGVKD. CDR3 residues: CAISESTRGEADTQYF. The DNA for the CDR3 is TGTGCCATCAGTGAGTCGACCAGGGGCGAGGCAGATACGCAGTATTTT.

V usage is TRBV14 and J usage is TRBJ2-3, with 11 bases that match TRBD1. The V segment lost 0 bases and the J segment 4 bases; nucleotides outside the gene matches: 6. This CDR3 is 17 amino acids long. The germline V gene has CDR1 SGHDN and CDR2 FVKESK. The CDR3 DNA follows: TGTGCCAGCAGCCAAGATCACGGGACAGGGGGTGCAGATACGCAGTATTTT. It encodes CASSQDHGTGGADTQYF.

The chain couples TRBV2 to TRBJ2-5; possible D gene TRBD1, 6 bases. The ends were cut back, 6 bases at V and 2 bases at J, with 13 bases in the middle. CDR1 SNHLY and CDR2 FYNNEI come from the germline V gene. This CDR3 has 14 residues. For the CDR3, the DNA is TGTGCCAGCAGAGATGGGGGCACTCAAGAGACCCAGTACTTC. Protein: CASRDGGTQETQYF.

The genes are TRBV11-2 and TRBJ2-7, with D possibly TRBD2 on 5 matching bases. Looked up from germline, CDR1 is SGHAT and CDR2 is FQNNGV. There are 15 residues in the CDR3. Trimming removed 1 base at V and 1 base at J, with 11 bases between. The CDR3 protein is CASSLVRTGSYEQYF. CDR3 DNA: TGTGCCAGCAGCTTAGTCCGGACTGGGTCCTACGAGCAGTACTTC.

This rearrangement joins TRBV2 to TRBJ1-2; D unresolved. Trimming removed 6 bases at V and 7 bases at J, with 12 bases between. CDR3 length: 12 residues. Germline V gene data show CDR1 as SNHLY and CDR2 as FYNNEI. CDR3 sequence: CASSWSEGGYTF. For the CDR3, the DNA is TGTGCCAGCAGCTGGAGCGAGGGTGGCTACACCTTC.

CDR3 region: CASSLRWELRSGGYTF. The CDR3 nucleotides read TGTGCCAGCAGCCTCAGGTGGGAACTCAGGTCGGGGGGCTACACCTTC. The chain links TRBV27 to TRBJ1-2, with D unresolved. The V end lost 6 bases, the J end lost 8 bases, and 25 bases lay between the germline ends. The CDR3 length is 16 residues. CDR1 is MNHEY, CDR2 SMNVEV, per germline (reference sequence).

This chain connects TRBV19 to TRBJ1-4; 8 nucleotides align to TRBD1. CDR1 is LNHDA, CDR2 SQIVND, per germline (reference sequence). This CDR3 is built from 14 residues. V shed 2 bases and J 8 bases; nucleotides not matched to a gene: 4. The CDR3 protein is CASSIQGAQEKLFF. As DNA, the CDR3 is TGTGCCAGTAGTATACAGGGGGCGCAGGAAAAACTGTTTTTT.

This sequence joins TRBV27 and TRBJ2-7, with a tentative D call TRBD2 (7 bases). This CDR3 is 13 amino acids long. CDR1 is MNHEY, CDR2 SMNVEV, per germline (reference sequence). With 2 bases removed from V and 6 bases from J, the gap between germline ends came to 11 bases. Here the CDR3 reads CASSLGGGLEQYF. The CDR3 bases are TGTGCCAGCAGTTTAGGGGGGGGGCTCGAGCAGTACTTC.

Only one count was recorded for this clone. This chain joins TRBV7-8 and TRBJ1-6; TRBD1 is a possible D gene (6 bases). There are 17 residues in the CDR3. Trimming removed 3 bases from V and 9 bases from J, with 21 bases in between. Germline V gene sequence: CDR1 SGHVS, CDR2 FQNEAQ. The CDR3 DNA reads as TGTGCCAGCAGCTTGGTAGGCCAGGGGATAATGAGTTCACCCCTCCACTTT. Translated, it gives CASSLVGQGIMSSPLHF.

V gene TRBV25-1 combines with J gene TRBJ2-2, with no clear D. V was trimmed by 4 bases and J by 4 bases, leaving 16 bases between them. Germline loops: CDR1 MGHDK, CDR2 SYGVNS. CDR3 size: 16 residues. This chain's CDR3 is CASSVFGFKGTGELFF. CDR3 nucleotide sequence: TGTGCCAGCAGTGTATTTGGGTTTAAAGGCACCGGGGAGCTGTTTTTT.

The chain uses TRBV11-2 and TRBJ2-1; 7 bases fit TRBD2. CDR3 length equals 18 residues. V shed 5 bases and J 8 bases; nucleotides not matched to a gene: 21. CDR1 is SGHAT, CDR2 FQNNGV, per germline. This CDR3 reads CASSPLNRGGRIAYEQFF. Written as DNA, the CDR3 is TGTGCCAGCAGCCCTCTAAACCGCGGGGGTCGGATCGCTTATGAGCAGTTCTTC.

CDR3 DNA: TGTGCCAGTAGTATAGGGATAGGGGTGTCGACTGAAGCTTTCTTT. It specifies CASSIGIGVSTEAFF. J is TRBJ1-1 and V is TRBV19; D might be TRBD1 (5 bases). Trimming pared 1 base from V and 5 bases from J, leaving 14 bases between. There are 15 residues in the CDR3. CDR1 and CDR2 from the germline V gene are LNHDA and SQIVND (reference sequence).

The V call is TRBV7-2, the J call TRBJ1-5; D may be TRBD1 (6 bases). V was cut by 5 bases and J by 6 bases, with 8 bases left in between. This CDR3 is 12 amino acids long. In germline, CDR1 is SGHTA, CDR2 FQGNSA. The CDR3 protein is CASSTRGQPQHF. The DNA of the CDR3 is TGTGCCAGCAGCACCAGGGGTCAGCCCCAGCATTTT.

The V and J genes are TRBV7-9 and TRBJ1-2; no definite D call. The germline V gene encodes CDR1 SEHNR and CDR2 FQNEAQ (reference sequence). Trimming pared 1 base from V and 4 bases from J, leaving 7 bases between. This CDR3 is 13 amino acids long. The CDR3 region is CASSLEGLYGYTF. The DNA of the CDR3 is TGTGCCAGCAGCTTAGAAGGGCTCTATGGCTACACCTTC.

The chain joins TRBV5-6 to TRBJ1-6; no firm D call. Trimming pared 4 bases from V and 7 bases from J, leaving 6 bases between. This CDR3 has 12 residues. Per the germline V gene, CDR1 is SGHDT and CDR2 is YYEEEE. The chain's CDR3 is CASSPVNSPLHF. In nucleotides, the CDR3 is TGTGCCAGCAGCCCCGTAAATTCACCCCTCCACTTT.

The rearrangement joins TRBV2 to TRBJ1-4; 7 nucleotides agree with TRBD1. CDR3 length: 15 residues. After removal of 6 bases from V and 1 base from J, the junction contained 5 bases not matched to a gene. CDR1 and CDR2 (germline): SNHLY, FYNNEI. CDR3 sequence: CASRSTGVTNEKLFF. CDR3 in DNA: TGTGCCAGCAGATCAACAGGGGTAACTAATGAAAAACTGTTTTTT.

This clone was recorded once. The V and J genes are TRBV5-8 and TRBJ1-2, with a tentative D call TRBD1 (5 bases). This CDR3 has 13 amino acids. Germline V gene sequence: CDR1 SGHTS, CDR2 YDEGEE. V shed 4 bases and J shed 4 bases, with 11 bases lying between them. The CDR3 protein is CASSLLDSYGYTF. In nucleotides, the CDR3 is TGTGCCAGCAGCCTCCTTGACAGCTATGGCTACACCTTC.

This chain joins TRBV28 and TRBJ2-7; possibly TRBD1 for D (5 bases). The germline gives CDR1 MDHEN, CDR2 SYDVKM. Trimming stripped 4 bases from V and 2 bases from J, with 9 bases between. CDR3 length: 13 residues. CDR3 bases: TGTGCCAGCAGTTCGCGACAGCCCTACGAGCAGTACGTC. Translated: CASSSRQPYEQYV.